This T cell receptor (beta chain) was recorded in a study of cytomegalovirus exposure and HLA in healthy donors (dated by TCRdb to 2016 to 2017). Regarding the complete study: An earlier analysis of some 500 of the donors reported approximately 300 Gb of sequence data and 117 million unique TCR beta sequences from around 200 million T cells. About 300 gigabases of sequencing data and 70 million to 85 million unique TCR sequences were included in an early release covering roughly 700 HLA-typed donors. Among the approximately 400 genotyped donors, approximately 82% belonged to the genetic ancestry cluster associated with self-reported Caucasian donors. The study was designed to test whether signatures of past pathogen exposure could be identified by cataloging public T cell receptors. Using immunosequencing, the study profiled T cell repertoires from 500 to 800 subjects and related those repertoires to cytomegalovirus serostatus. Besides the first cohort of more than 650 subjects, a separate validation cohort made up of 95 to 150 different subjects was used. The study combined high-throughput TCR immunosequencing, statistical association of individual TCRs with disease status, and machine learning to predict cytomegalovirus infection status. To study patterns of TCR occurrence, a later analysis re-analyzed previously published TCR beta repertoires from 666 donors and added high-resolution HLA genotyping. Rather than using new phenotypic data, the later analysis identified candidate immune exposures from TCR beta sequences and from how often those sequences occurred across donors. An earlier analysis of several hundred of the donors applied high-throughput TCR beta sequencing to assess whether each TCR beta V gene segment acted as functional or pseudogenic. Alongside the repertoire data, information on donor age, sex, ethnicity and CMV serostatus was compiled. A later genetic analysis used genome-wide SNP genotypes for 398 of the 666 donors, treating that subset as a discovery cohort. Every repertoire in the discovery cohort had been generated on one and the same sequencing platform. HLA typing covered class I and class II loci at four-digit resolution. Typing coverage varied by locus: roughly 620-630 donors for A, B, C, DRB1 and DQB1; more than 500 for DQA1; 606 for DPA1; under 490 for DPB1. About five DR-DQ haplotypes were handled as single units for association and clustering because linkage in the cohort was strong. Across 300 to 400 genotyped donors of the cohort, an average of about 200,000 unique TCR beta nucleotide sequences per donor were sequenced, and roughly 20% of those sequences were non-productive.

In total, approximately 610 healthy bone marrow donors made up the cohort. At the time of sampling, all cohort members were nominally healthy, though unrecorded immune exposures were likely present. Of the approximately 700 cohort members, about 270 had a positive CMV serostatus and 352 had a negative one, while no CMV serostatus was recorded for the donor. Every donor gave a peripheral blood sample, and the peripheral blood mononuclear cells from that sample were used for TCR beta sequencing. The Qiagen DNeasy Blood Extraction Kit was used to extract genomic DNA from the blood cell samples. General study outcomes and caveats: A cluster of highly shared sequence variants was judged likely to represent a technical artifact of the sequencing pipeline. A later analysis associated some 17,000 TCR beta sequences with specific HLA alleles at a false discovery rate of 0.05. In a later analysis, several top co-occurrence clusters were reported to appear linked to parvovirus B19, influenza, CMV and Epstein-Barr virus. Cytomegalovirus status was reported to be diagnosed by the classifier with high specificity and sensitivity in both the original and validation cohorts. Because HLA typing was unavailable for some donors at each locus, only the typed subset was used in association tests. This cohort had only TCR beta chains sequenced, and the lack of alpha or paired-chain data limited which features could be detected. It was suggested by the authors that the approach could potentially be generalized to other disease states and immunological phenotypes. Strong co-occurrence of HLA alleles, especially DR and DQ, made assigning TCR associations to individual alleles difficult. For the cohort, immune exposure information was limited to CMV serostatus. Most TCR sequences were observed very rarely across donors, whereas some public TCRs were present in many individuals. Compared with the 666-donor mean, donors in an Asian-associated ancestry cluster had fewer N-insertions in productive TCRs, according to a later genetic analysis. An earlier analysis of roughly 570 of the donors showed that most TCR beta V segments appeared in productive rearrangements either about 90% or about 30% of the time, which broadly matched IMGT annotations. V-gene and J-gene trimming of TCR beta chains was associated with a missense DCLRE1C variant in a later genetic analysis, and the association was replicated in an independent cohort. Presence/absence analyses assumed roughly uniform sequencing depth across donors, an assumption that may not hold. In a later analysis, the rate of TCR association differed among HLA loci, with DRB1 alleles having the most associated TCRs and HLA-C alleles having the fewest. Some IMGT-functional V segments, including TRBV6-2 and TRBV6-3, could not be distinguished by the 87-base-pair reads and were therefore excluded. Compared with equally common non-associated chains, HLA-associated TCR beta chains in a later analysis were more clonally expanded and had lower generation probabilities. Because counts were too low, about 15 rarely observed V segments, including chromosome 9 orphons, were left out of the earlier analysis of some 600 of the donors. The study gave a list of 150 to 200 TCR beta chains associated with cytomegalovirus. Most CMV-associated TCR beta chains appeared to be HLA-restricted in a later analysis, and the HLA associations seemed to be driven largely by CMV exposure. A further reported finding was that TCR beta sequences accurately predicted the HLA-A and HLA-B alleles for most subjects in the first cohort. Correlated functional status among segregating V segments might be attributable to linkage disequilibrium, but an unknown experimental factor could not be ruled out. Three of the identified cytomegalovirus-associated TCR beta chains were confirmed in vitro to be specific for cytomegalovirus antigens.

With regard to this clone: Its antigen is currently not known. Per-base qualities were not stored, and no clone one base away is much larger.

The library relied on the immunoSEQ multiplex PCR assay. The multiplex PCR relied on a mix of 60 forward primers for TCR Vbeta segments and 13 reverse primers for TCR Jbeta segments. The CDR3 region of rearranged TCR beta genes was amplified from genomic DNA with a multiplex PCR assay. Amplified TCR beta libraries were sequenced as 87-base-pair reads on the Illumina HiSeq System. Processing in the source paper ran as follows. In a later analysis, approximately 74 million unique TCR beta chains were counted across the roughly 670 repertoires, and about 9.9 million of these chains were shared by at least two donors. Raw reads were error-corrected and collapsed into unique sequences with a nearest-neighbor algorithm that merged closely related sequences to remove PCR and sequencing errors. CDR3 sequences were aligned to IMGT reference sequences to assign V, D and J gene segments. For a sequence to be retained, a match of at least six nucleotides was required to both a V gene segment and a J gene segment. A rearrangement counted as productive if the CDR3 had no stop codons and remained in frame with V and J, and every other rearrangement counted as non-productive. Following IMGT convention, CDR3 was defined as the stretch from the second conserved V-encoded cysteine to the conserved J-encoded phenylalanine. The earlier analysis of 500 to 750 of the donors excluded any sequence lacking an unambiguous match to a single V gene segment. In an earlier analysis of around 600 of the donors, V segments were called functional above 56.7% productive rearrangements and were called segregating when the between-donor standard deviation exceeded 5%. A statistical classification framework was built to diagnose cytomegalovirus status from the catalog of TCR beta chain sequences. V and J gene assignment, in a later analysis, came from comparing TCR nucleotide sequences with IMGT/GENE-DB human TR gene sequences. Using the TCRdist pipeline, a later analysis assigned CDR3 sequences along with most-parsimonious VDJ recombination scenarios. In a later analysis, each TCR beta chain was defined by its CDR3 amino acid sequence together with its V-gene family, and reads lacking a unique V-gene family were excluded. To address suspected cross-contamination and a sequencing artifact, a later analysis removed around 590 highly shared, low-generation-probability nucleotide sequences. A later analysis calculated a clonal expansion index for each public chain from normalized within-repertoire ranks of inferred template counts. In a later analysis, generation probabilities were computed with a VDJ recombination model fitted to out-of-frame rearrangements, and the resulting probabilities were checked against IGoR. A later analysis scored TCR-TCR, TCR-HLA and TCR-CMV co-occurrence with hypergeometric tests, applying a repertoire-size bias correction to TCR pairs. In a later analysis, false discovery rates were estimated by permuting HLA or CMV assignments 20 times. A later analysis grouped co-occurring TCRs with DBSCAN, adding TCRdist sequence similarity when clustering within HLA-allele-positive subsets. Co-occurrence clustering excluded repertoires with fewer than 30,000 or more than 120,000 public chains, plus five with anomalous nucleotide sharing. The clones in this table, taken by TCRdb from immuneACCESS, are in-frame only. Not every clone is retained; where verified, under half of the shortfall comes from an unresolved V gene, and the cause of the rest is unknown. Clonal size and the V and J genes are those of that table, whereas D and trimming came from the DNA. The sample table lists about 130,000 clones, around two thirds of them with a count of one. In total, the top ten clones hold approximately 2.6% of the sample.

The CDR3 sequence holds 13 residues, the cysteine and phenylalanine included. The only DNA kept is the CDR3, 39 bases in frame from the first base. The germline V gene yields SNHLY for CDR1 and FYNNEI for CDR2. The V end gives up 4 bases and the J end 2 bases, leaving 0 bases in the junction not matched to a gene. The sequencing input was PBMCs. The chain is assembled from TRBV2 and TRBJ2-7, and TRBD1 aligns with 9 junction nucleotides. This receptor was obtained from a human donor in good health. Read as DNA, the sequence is TGTGCCAGCAGTGGGACAGGGGCCTACGAGCAGTACTTC. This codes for CASSGTGAYEQYF.